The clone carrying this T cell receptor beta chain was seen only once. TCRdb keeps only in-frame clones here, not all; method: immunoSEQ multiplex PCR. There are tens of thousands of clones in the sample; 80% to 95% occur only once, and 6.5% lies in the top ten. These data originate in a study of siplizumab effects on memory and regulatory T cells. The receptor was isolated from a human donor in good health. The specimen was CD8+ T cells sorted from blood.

The CDR3 DNA reads TGTGCCAGCAGAGACAGGGCGAGCTCTGGAAACACCATATATTTT. This encodes CASRDRASSGNTIYF. This chain connects TRBV2 to TRBJ1-3, with 7 positions matching TRBD1. This CDR3 is 15 amino acids long. Germline trimming cut 6 bases from V and 0 bases from J; bases unmatched to any gene: 5. CDR1 is SNHLY and CDR2 is FYNNEI in the germline V gene.